The subject of this entry is one TCR beta chain. This sample was included in a study of shared clonotypes between healthy human individuals. TCRdb's table, derived via immunoSEQ multiplex PCR, lists solely in-frame clones and lacks some. This sample has over 2 million clones, with about 95% found just once. Trimming cost V 5 bases and J 0 bases, with 9 bases left between them. The germline V gene has CDR1 MNHEY and CDR2 SVGAGI. The CDR3 runs to 14 residues. Positively selected for CCR7, the CD45RO-negative cells used as naive CD8 cells excluded terminally differentiated effector memory CD45RA+ cells. The sequence was collected from a man between 18 and 29 years old in good health. J is TRBJ2-3 and V is TRBV6-5; D tentatively fits TRBD1 or TRBD2 (5 bases each). Sequenced material: naive CD8+ T cells sorted from blood. CDR3: CASSPGASTDTQYF. The CDR3 coding sequence is TGTGCCAGCAGTCCCGGGGCTAGCACAGATACGCAGTATTTT.